This T cell receptor beta chain is drawn from a study of shared clonotypes between healthy human individuals (dated by TCRdb to about 2020). Some background on the complete study: The cohort included a few men and a couple of women between 18 and 49 years of age. For each donor, CD4 naive and CD4 memory were each given three plates, CD8 naive was given two plates, and CD8 memory was given one plate. Each donor's leukapheresis produced roughly between about 0.9 and 9.5 billion PBMCs. To increase sequencing depth and limit assay-specific biases, different laboratories used diverse techniques to prepare libraries and sequence TCR repertoires. To estimate repertoire size and how much clonotype sharing occurs between individuals, the study deeply sequenced the blood TCR repertoires of about 5 healthy adults. General conclusions and limits of the study: Larger estimated clonotype richness was generally found for naive subsets than for memory subsets. The small number of donors limited the genetic and exposure-history diversity represented. Across a few donors, around 5% of naive CD4, 3% to 4% of naive CD8, 2% to 2.5% of memory CD4, and 0.4% of memory CD8 clonotypes were shared. Sampling was restricted to blood, and TCR repertoires in tissues likely differ from the TCR repertoires found in blood. Incomplete sequencing was indicated by rarefaction of sorted-subset datasets, despite the large sequencing depth. Pairwise subsampling indicated that sequencing depth was expected to affect the degree of clonotype sharing among donors. Compared with non-shared clonotypes, clonotypes shared by all four sorted-subset donors had higher generation probabilities.

CD8 naive samples were obtained by positive selection for CCR7 among CD45RO-negative cells, yielding a CD45RA+CCR7+ population from which TemRA cells were excluded. Donors were healthy HIV-negative adults with no recently reported acute infections or vaccinations. All donors were Caucasian adults living in Nashville, Tennessee, USA. Blood was collected by leukapheresis, and PBMCs were isolated by Ficoll-Histopaque density gradient centrifugation and then cryopreserved in liquid nitrogen vapor phase. Purity and quantity of every magnetically sorted T cell population were checked by analytical flow cytometry. Each sorted fraction had its genomic DNA isolated and then quantified by UV absorbance on a Nanodrop 2000c. In regard to this clone: It has no known antigen specificity. Base quality data are lacking; no much larger clone is found one base away.

V is trimmed back by 0 bases and J by 4 bases, and the junction contains 6 bases that no gene match accounts for. Its CDR3 holds 15 amino acids, cysteine through phenylalanine. Only CDR3 DNA is held: 45 bases, read in frame from base 1. Looking up the germline V gene yields CDR1 SGDLS and CDR2 YYNGEE. Using the deep immunoSEQ assay, TCR CDR3 regions were amplified from genomic DNA by multiplex PCR. For each cell subset, the extracted genomic DNA was distributed evenly across all wells of several immunoSEQ 96-well plates, and each plate served as one replicate. For sorted subsets, 200 to 250 ng genomic DNA, equal to 30,000 to 35,000 T cell genomes, was loaded into each replicate PCR. Purified libraries were quantified with a Qubit 3.0 fluorometer, sized on a Bioanalyzer 2100, and re-quantified with the KAPA Library Quantification kit. Every immunoSEQ 96-well plate was sequenced on a dedicated single-read 150-cycle Illumina NextSeq 550 flow cell. As for the original processing: The immunoSEQ output contained only junctional sequences without quality scores, so filtering could not match that applied to full-length reads. Sequences were annotated with PyIR, a Python wrapper for IgBLAST v1.9, and V/J genes and CDR3 were assigned using IMGT germline references. Reads were removed for weak V/J assignments (E-value above 1e-6), missing CDR3, stop codons, out-of-frame junctions, or ambiguous translated residues. V3J clonotypes were defined by identical inferred V gene, J gene, and CDR3 amino acid sequence. Percentage overlap between repertoires was computed as shared unique clonotypes divided by the size of the smaller repertoire. Three approaches were used to assess repertoire richness: RTK rarefaction, the Chao1 estimator, and Recon v2.1 estimates of unobserved clonotypes. OLGA was used to compute generation probabilities for all TCRbeta clonotypes that the gDNA method yielded from a few donors. TCRdb's version of the immuneACCESS table is confined to in-frame rearrangements and falls short of the full clone set. An unresolved V gene accounts for under half of the shortfall where checked; the remainder is of unknown origin. The V and J calls and clone size are taken from that table; D and trimming were inferred from the DNA. Within this sample are more than 2 million clones, with about 94% of them counted one time only. The ten largest clonotypes hold approximately 1.7% of the sample.

This clonotype was obtained from a man in his late teens or twenties in good health. Some clones in this sample may be carry-over from other donors' samples. The rearranged segments are TRBV9 and TRBJ2-7; 8 central nucleotides agree with TRBD2. Sequencing was carried out using naive CD8+ T cells from PBMCs. This specimen's cell subset or site label, interpreted: CD45RA+CCR7+. Here the CDR3 is given as CASSVVAGYGYEQYF. The DNA sequence is TGTGCCAGCAGCGTAGTAGCGGGATACGGTTACGAGCAGTACTTC.